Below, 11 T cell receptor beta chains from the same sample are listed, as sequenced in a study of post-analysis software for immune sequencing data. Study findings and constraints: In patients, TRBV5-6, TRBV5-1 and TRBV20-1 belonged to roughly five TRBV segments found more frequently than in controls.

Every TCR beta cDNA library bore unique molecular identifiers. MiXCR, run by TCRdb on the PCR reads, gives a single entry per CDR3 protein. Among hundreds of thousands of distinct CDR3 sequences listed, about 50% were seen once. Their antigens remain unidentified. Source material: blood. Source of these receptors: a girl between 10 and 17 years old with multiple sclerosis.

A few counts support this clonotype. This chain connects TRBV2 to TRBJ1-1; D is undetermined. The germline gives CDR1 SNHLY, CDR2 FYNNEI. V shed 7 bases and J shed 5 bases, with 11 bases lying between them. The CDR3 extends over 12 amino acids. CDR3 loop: CASMGRYTEAFF. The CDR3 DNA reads TGTGCCAGCATGGGGAGATATACTGAAGCTTTCTTT.

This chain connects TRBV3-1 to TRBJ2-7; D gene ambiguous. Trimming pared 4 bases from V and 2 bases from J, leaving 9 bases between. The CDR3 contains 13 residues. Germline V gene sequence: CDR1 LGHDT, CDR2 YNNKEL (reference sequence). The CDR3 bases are TGTGCCAGCAGCCTGCATGGAACCTACGAGCAGTACTTC. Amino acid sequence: CASSLHGTYEQYF.

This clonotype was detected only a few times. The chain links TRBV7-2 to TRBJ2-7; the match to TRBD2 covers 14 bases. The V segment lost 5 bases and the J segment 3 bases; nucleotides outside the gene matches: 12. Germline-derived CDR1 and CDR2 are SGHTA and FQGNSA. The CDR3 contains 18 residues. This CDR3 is CASSLLPGLAGDSYEQYF. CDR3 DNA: TGTGCCAGCAGCCTACTTCCGGGACTAGCGGGGGATAGCTACGAGCAGTACTTC.

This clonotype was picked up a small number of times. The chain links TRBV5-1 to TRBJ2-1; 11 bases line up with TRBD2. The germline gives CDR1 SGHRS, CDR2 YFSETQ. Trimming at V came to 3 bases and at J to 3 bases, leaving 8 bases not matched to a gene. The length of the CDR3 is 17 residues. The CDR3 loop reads CASSSQLTSGVYNEQFF. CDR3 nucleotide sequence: TGCGCCAGCAGCTCCCAACTGACTAGCGGGGTCTACAATGAGCAGTTCTTC. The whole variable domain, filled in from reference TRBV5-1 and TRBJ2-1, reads KAGVTQTPRYLIKTRGQQVTLSCSPISGHRSVSWYQQTPGQGLQFLFEYFSETQRNKGNFPGRFSGRQFSNSRSEMNVSTLELGDSALYLCASSSQLTSGVYNEQFFGPGTRLTVL.

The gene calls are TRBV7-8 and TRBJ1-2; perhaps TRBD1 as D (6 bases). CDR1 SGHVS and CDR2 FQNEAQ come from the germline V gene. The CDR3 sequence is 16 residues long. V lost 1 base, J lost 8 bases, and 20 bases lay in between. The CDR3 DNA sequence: TGTGCCAGCAGCTTAGTTCAACGGACAGTTCCCCGCGGCTACACCTTC. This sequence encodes CASSLVQRTVPRGYTF.

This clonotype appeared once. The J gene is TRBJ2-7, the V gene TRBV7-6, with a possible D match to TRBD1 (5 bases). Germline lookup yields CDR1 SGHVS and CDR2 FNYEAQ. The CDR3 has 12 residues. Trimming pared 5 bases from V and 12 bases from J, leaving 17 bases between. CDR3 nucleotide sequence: TGTGCCAGCAGCCCCCCTTTAGGGGTCTGGTACTTC. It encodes CASSPPLGVWYF.

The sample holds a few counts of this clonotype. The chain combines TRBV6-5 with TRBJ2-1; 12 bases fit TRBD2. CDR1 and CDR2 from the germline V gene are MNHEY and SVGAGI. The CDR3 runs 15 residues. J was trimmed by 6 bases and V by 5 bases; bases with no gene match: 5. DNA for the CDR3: TGTGCCAGCAGTAGGGGACTAGCGGGTCTCAATGAGCAGTTCTTC. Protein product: CASSRGLAGLNEQFF.

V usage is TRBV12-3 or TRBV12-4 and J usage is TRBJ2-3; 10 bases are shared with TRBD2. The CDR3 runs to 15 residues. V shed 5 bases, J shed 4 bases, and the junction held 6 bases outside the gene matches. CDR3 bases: TGTGCCAGCAGTCCTAGCGGGAGAGGAGCAGATACGCAGTATTTT. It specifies CASSPSGRGADTQYF.

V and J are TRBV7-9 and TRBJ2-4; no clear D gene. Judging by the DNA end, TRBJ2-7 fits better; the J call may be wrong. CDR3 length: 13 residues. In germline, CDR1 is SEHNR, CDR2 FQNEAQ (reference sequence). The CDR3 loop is CASTPTARSEQYF. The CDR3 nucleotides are TGTGCCAGCACCCCTACGGCCCGGAGCGAGCAGTACTTC.

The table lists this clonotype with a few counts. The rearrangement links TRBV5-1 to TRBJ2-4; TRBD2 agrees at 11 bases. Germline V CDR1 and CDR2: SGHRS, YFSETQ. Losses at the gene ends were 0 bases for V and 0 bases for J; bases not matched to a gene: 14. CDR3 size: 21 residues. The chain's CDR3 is CASSLAASGGNSALAKNIQYF. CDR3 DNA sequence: TGCGCCAGCAGCTTGGCGGCTAGCGGGGGGAACTCAGCCCTAGCCAAAAACATTCAGTACTTC.

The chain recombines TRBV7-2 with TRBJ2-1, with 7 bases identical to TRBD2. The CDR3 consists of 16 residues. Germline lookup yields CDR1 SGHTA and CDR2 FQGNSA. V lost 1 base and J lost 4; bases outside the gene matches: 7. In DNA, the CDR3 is TGTGCCAGCAGCTTAGGGCGAGCGGGGCCATACAATGAGCAGTTCTTC. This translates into CASSLGRAGPYNEQFF. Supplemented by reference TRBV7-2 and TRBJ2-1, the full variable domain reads GAGVSQSPSNKVTEKGKDVELRCDPISGHTALYWYRQSLGQGLEFLIYFQGNSAPDKSGLPSDRFSAERTGGSVSTLTIQRTQQEDSAVYLCASSLGRAGPYNEQFFGPGTRLTVL.